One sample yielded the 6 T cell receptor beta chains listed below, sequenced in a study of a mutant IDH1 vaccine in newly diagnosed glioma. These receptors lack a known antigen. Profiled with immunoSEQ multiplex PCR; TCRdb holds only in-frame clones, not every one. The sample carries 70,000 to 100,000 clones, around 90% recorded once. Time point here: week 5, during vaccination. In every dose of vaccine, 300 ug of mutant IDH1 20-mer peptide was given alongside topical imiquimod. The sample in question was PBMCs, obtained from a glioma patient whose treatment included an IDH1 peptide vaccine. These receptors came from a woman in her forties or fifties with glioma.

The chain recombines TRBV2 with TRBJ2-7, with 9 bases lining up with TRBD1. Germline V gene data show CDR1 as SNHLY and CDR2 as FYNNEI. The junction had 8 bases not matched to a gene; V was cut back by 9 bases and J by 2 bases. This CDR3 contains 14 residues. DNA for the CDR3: TGTGCCAGTTTAGGACAGGGGAGGGCCTACGAGCAGTACTTC. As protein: CASLGQGRAYEQYF. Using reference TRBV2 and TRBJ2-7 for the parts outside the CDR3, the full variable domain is EPEVTQTPSHQVTQMGQEVILRCVPISNHLYFYWYRQILGQKVEFLVSFYNNEISEKSEIFDDQFSVERPDGSNFTLKIRSTKLEDSAMYFCASLGQGRAYEQYFGPGTRLTVT.

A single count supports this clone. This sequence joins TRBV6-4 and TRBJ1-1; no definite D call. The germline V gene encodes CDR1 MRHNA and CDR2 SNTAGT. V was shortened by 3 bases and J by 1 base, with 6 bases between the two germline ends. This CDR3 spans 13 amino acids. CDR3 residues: CASSEQRNTEAFF. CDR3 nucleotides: TGTGCCAGCAGTGAACAAAGGAACACTGAAGCTTTCTTT.

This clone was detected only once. CDR3 region: CASRPTGELFF. DNA for the CDR3: TGTGCCAGCAGACCCACCGGGGAGCTGTTTTTT. The V call is TRBV6-1, the J call TRBJ2-2; no clear D. V lost 6 bases, J lost 4 bases, and 3 bases lay in between. Germline-derived CDR1 and CDR2 are MNHNS and SASEGT. This CDR3 has 11 residues.

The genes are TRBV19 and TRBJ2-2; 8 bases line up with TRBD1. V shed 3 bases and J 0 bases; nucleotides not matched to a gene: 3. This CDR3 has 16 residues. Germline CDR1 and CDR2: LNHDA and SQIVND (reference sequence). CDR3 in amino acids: CASSIRTGPNTGELFF. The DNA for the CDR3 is TGTGCCAGTAGTATTCGGACAGGGCCGAACACCGGGGAGCTGTTTTTT.

The CDR3 here is CASSLVGTGHNEQFF. CDR3 nucleotides: TGTGCCAGCAGCTTGGTAGGTACAGGGCACAATGAGCAGTTCTTC. The chain uses TRBV5-4 and TRBJ2-1; possibly TRBD1 for D (6 bases). Germline CDR1 and CDR2: SGHNT and YYREEE (reference sequence). This CDR3 contains 15 residues. The ends were cut back, 0 bases at V and 5 bases at J, with 12 bases in the middle.

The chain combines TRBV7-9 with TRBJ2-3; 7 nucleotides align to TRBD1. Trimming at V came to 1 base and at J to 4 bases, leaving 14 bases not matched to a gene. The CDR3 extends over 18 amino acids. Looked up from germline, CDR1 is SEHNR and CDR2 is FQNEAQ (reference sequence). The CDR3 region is CASSLGFTSYRGPDTQYF. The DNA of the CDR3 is TGTGCCAGCAGCTTAGGTTTTACATCCTACAGGGGTCCAGATACGCAGTATTTT.